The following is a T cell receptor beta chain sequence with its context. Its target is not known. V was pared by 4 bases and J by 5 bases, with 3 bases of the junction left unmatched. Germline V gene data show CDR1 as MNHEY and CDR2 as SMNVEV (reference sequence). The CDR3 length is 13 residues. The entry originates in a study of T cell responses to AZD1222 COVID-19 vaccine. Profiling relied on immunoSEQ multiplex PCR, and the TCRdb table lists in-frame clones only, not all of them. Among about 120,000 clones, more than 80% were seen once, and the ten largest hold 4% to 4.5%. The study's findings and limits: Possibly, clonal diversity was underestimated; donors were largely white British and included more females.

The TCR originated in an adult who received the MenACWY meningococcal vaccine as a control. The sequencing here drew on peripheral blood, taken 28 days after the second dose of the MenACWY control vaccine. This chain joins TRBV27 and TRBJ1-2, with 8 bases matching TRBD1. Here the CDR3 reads CASSWTGSYGYTF. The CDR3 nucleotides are TGTGCCAGCAGTTGGACAGGGAGTTATGGCTACACCTTC.